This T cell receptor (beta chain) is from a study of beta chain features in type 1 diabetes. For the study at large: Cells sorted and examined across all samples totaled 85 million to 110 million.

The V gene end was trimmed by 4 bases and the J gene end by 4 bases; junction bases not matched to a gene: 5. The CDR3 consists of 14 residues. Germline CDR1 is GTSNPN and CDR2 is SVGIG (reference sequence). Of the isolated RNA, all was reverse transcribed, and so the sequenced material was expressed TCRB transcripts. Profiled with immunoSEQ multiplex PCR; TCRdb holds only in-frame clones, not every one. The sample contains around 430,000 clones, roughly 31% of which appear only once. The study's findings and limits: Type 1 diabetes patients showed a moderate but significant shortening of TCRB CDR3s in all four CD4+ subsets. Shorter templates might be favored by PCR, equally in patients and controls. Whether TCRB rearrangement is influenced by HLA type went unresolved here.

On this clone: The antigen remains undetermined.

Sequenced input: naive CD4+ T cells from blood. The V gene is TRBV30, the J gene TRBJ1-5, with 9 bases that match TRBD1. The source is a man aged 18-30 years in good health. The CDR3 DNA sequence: TGTGCCTGGACCGGGACAGGGCGGAATCAGCCCCAGCATTTT. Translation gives CAWTGTGRNQPQHF.